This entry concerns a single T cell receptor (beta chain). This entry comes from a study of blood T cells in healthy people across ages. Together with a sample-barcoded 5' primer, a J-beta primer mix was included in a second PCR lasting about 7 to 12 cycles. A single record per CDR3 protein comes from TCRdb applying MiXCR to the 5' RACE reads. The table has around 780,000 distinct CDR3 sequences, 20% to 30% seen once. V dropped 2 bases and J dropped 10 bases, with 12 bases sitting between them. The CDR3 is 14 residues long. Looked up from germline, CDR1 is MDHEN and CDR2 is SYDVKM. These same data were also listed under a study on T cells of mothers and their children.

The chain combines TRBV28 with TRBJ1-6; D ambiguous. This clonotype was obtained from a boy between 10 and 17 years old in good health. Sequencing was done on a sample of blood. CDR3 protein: CASSLGRMSSPLHF. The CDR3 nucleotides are TGTGCCAGCAGTTTAGGGAGGATGTCATCACCCCTCCACTTT.